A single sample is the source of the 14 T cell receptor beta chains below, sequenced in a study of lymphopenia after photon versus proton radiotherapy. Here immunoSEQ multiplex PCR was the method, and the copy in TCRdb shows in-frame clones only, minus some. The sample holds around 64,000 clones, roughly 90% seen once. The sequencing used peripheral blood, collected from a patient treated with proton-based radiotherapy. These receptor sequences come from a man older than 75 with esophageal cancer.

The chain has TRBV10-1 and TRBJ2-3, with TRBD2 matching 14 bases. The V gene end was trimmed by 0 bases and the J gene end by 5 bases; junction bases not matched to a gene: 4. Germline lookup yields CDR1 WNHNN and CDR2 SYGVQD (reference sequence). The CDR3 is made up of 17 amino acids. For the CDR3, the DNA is TGCGCCAGCAGTGAGTCCTCCGGACTAGCGGGAGGAGATACGCAGTATTTT. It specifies CASSESSGLAGGDTQYF.

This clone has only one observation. The CDR3 here is CASSESGYREQYF. CDR3 nucleotides: TGTGCCAGCAGTGAATCGGGCTATCGCGAGCAGTACTTC. The V and J genes are TRBV6-1 and TRBJ2-7; D gene uncertain. Germline V gene sequence: CDR1 MNHNS, CDR2 SASEGT. The CDR3 is 13 amino acids. V was cut by 2 bases and J by 6 bases, with 11 bases left in between.

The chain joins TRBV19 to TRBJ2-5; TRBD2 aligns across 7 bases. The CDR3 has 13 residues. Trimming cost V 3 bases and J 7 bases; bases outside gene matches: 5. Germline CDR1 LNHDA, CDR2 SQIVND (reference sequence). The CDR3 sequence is CASSMERETTQYF. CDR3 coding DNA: TGTGCCAGTAGTATGGAGCGGGAAACGACCCAGTACTTC.

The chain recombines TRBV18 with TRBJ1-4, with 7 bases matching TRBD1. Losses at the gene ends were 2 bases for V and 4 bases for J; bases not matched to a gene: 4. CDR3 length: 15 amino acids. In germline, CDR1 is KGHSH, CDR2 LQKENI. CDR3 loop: CASSPSWDSNEKLFF. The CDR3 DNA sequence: TGTGCCAGCTCACCAAGTTGGGACAGTAATGAAAAACTGTTTTTT.

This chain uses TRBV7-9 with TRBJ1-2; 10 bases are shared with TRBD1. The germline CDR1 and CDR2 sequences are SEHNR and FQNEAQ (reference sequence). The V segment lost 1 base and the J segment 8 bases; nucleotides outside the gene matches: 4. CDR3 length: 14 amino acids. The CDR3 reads CASSLGDRGSGYTF. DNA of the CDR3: TGTGCCAGCAGCTTAGGGGACAGGGGAAGCGGCTACACCTTC. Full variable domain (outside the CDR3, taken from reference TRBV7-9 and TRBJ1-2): DTGVSQNPRHKITKRGQNVTFRCDPISEHNRLYWYRQTLGQGPEFLTYFQNEAQLEKSRLLSDRFSAERPKGSFSTLEIQRTEQGDSAMYLCASSLGDRGSGYTFGSGTRLTVV.

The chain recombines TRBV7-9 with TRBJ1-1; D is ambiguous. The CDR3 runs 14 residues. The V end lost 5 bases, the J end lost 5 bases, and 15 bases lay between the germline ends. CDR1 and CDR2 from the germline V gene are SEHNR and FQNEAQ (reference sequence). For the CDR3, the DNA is TGTGCCAGCAGCCTTGGCAGGAGGAGTACTGAAGCTTTCTTT. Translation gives CASSLGRRSTEAFF.

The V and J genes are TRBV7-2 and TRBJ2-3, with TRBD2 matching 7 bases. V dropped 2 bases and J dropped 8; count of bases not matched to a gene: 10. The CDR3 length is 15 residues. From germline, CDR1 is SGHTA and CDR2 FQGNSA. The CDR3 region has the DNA TGTGCCAGCAGCTTAAATGCGGGAGTCAGCGGTACGCAGTATTTT. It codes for CASSLNAGVSGTQYF.

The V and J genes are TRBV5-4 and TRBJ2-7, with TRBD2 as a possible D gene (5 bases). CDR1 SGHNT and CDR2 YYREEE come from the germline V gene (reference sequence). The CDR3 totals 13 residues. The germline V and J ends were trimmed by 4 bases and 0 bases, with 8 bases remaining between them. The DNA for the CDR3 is TGTGCCAGCAGCCCGAGGGACTCCTACGAGCAGTACTTC. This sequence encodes CASSPRDSYEQYF.

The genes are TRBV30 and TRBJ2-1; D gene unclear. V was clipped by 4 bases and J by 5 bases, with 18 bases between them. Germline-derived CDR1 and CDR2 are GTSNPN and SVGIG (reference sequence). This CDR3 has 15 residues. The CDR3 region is CAWIQPGFPDNEQFF. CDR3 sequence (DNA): TGTGCCTGGATCCAACCGGGTTTCCCGGACAATGAGCAGTTCTTC.

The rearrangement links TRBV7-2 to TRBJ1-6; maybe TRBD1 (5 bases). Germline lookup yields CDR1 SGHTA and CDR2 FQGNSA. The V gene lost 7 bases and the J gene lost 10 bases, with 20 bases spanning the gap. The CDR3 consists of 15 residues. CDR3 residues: CASIRRAGGGSPLHF. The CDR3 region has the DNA TGTGCCAGCATACGGCGGGCCGGGGGTGGATCACCCCTCCACTTT.

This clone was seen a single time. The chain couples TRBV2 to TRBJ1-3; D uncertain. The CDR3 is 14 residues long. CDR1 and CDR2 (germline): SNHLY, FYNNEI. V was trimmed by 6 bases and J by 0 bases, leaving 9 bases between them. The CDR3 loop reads CASRGQTSGNTIYF. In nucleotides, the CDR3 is TGTGCCAGCAGGGGCCAGACCTCTGGAAACACCATATATTTT.

The CDR3 protein is CASRDPTETQYF. The CDR3 DNA reads as TGTGCCAGTAGGGACCCCACAGAGACCCAGTACTTC. The chain recombines TRBV19 with TRBJ2-5, with no clear D. The germline V gene encodes CDR1 LNHDA and CDR2 SQIVND (reference sequence). Between the trimmed V and J ends, which lost 6 bases and 4 bases, there was a span of 9 bases. The CDR3 spans 12 residues.

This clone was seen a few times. The CDR3 coding sequence is TGCAGCGTTGCAGTGAACACTGAAGCTTTCTTT. Residues: CSVAVNTEAFF. This chain connects TRBV29-1 to TRBJ1-1; D not certain. This CDR3 spans 11 amino acids. CDR1 and CDR2 from the germline V gene are SQVTM and ANQGSEA. Between the trimmed V and J ends, which lost 4 bases and 0 bases, there was a span of 3 bases. The entire variable domain, with the rest obtained from reference TRBV29-1 and TRBJ1-1, is as follows: SAVISQKPSRDICQRGTSLTIQCQVDSQVTMMFWYRQQPGQSLTLIATANQGSEATYESGFVIDKFPISRPNLTFSTLTVSNMSPEDSSIYLCSVAVNTEAFFGQGTRLTVV.

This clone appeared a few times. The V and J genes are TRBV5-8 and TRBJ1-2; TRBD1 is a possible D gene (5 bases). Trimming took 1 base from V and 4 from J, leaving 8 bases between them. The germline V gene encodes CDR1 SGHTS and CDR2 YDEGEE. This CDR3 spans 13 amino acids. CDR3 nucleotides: TGTGCCAGCAGCTTGCACGGGGGCTATGGCTACACCTTC. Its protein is CASSLHGGYGYTF.